Listed here are 26 T cell receptor beta chains from one sample, sequenced in a study of monozygotic twins with inflammatory bowel disease (dated by TCRdb to 2018 to 2020). Receptor libraries were prepared by 5' RACE. Sequencing took place on an Illumina HiSeq 2500. Once TCRdb had reprocessed the reads, it stored one entry per CDR3 protein sequence and supplied no DNA. The sample's clone listing holds under 200,000 distinct CDR3 sequences. The leading ten clones occupy around 2.8% of the sample. Sequenced material: blood. All receptors derive from a human donor with ulcerative colitis or Crohn's disease, or a healthy co-twin of an affected twin (not recorded which).

The chain joins TRBV2 to TRBJ2-3. The CDR3 spans 14 residues. Germline CDR1 SNHLY, CDR2 FYNNEI. The CDR3 reads CASSDGYSTDTQYF.

V usage is TRBV5-4 and J usage is TRBJ2-4; the TRBD1 assignment by TCRdb is unverifiable without DNA. Germline CDR1 and CDR2: SGHNT and YYREEE (reference sequence). The CDR3 is 15 residues long. This CDR3 is CASSLEGPQKNIQYF.

The V and J genes are TRBV5-5 and TRBJ2-1; TCRdb designates TRBD2, a call that cannot be tested without DNA. Germline V CDR1 and CDR2: SGHKS, YYEKEE (reference sequence). The CDR3 loop spans 16 amino acids. CDR3 amino acids: CASSSDGSGRQEEQFF.

The chain has TRBV12-1 and TRBJ2-7. TRBV12-1 is marked as a pseudogene. This CDR3 spans 14 amino acids. The CDR3 loop is CASSWSGSSYEQYF.

V usage is TRBV5-1 and J usage is TRBJ2-2; the TCRdb call, TRBD2, lacks DNA for checking. This CDR3 is built from 14 residues. Germline CDR1 and CDR2: SGHRS and YFSETQ. The CDR3 sequence: CATSAGSNTGELFF.

The chain is built from TRBV29-1 and TRBJ1-3. The CDR3 has 11 residues. Germline V gene sequence: CDR1 SQVTM, CDR2 ANQGSEA. CDR3 region: CSVGQGNTIYF.

The chain joins TRBV10-1 to TRBJ2-3; the D gene TCRdb calls, TRBD1, cannot be checked with no DNA. CDR1 and CDR2 from the germline V gene are WNHNN and SYGVQD (reference sequence). The CDR3 length is 15 residues. The CDR3 spells CTSSDHSGLRDTQYF.

The rearrangement joins TRBV29-1 to TRBJ2-3; TCRdb designates TRBD2, a call that cannot be tested without DNA. There are 16 residues in the CDR3. The V gene's germline CDR1 is SQVTM and CDR2 ANQGSEA. The CDR3: CSVEDRTSGRADTQYF.

The V call is TRBV18, the J call TRBJ1-2; without DNA, the TCRdb call of TRBD1 cannot be checked. CDR3 size: 18 residues. Germline CDR1 KGHSH, CDR2 LQKENI. This CDR3 reads CASSPETGRVVQHYGYTF.

The chain couples TRBV9 to TRBJ1-5; the TRBD1 assignment by TCRdb is unverifiable without DNA. CDR1 and CDR2 (germline): SGDLS, YYNGEE. This CDR3 is 16 amino acids long. This chain's CDR3 is CASSVGDWGINQPQHF.

The chain has TRBV29-1 and TRBJ2-5. Germline V gives CDR1 SQVTM, CDR2 ANQGSEA. The CDR3 is 12 amino acids. CDR3 sequence: CSGGVLGETQYF.

The chain has TRBV19 and TRBJ1-3; TCRdb proposes TRBD1, but this gene call is untestable without DNA. This CDR3 has 15 amino acids. CDR1 LNHDA and CDR2 SQIVND come from the germline V gene (reference sequence). This chain's CDR3 is CASSTTTGEGNTIYF.

CDR3: CASGPRTDTQYF. The chain joins TRBV12-3 or TRBV12-4 to TRBJ2-3. The length of the CDR3 is 12 residues.

The chain employs TRBV29-1 and TRBJ2-1; TCRdb gives TRBD2 as the D gene, but with no DNA this cannot be confirmed. The V gene's germline CDR1 is SQVTM and CDR2 ANQGSEA. The CDR3 length is 16 residues. This CDR3 reads CSVVVFGTSSYNEQFF.

This chain links TRBV7-9 with TRBJ2-4. The length of the CDR3 is 14 residues. The germline gives CDR1 SEHNR, CDR2 FQNEAQ (reference sequence). This chain's CDR3 is CASAPIDGKNIQYF.

V usage is TRBV5-1 and J usage is TRBJ2-7; TCRdb gives TRBD1 as the D gene, but with no DNA this cannot be confirmed. Germline V CDR1 and CDR2: SGHRS, YFSETQ. The CDR3 covers 13 residues. The CDR3 sequence: CASSFTQDYEQYF.

The rearrangement links TRBV20-1 to TRBJ1-5; the D call of TRBD1 rests on TCRdb alone, since no DNA is present to check it. The CDR3 length is 15 residues. Germline V CDR1 and CDR2: DFQATT, SNEGSKA (reference sequence). CDR3 amino acids: CSARDREWGNQPQHF.

The chain employs TRBV6-6 and TRBJ2-7; the D call of TRBD2 rests on TCRdb alone, since no DNA is present to check it. Germline CDR1 reads MNHNY; CDR2 reads SVGAGI (reference sequence). The CDR3 has 14 amino acids. The CDR3 reads CASSYPMEGYEQYF.

CDR3 protein: CASSHGLADYNEQFF. The chain combines TRBV7-6 with TRBJ2-1; TCRdb returns TRBD2, unconfirmable since there is no DNA. The CDR3 extends over 15 amino acids. CDR1 and CDR2 from the germline V gene are SGHVS and FNYEAQ.

V gene TRBV20-1 combines with J gene TRBJ2-4. CDR3 length: 17 residues. Germline CDR1 and CDR2: DFQATT and SNEGSKA (reference sequence). CDR3 sequence reads: CSARYHRTPIAKNIQYF.

The chain links TRBV20-1 to TRBJ2-2. CDR1 and CDR2 (germline): DFQATT, SNEGSKA (reference sequence). This CDR3 region has 15 residues. CDR3 region: CSARRPLSSTGELFF.

The J gene is TRBJ2-7, the V gene TRBV5-6; with no DNA, the TCRdb D assignment of TRBD1 cannot be verified. Germline V gene lookup returns CDR1 SGHDT and CDR2 YYEEEE. The length of the CDR3 is 16 residues. CDR3 protein: CASSLEGRLFSYEQYF.

The chain carries TRBV30 and TRBJ2-5. From germline, CDR1 is GTSNPN and CDR2 SVGIG (reference sequence). This CDR3 has 12 amino acids. This chain's CDR3 is CASRLDKETQYF.

This chain joins TRBV20-1 and TRBJ2-6. The CDR3 covers 16 residues. CDR1 DFQATT and CDR2 SNEGSKA come from the germline V gene (reference sequence). CDR3 sequence: CSARDYGGSGANVLTF.

The chain has TRBV7-9 and TRBJ2-3; checking the TCRdb D call of TRBD1 is not possible without DNA. The CDR3 is made up of 15 amino acids. Germline CDR1 SEHNR, CDR2 FQNEAQ (reference sequence). CDR3 loop: CASSPTGGSTDTQYF.

The chain couples TRBV12-1 to TRBJ2-1; TCRdb lists TRBD2, though no DNA is available to test this call. TRBV12-1 is termed a pseudogene. This CDR3 contains 19 residues. The chain's CDR3 is CASSPSGTSGPRSYNEQFF.